This TCR beta chain is drawn from a study of shared clonotypes between healthy human individuals. Notes on the study in general: Few donors restricted represented genetic and exposure-history diversity. Sample collection involved blood only; tissue repertoires are likely different.

Selected positively for CCR7 and CD45RO-negative, naive CD8 cells excluded terminally differentiated effector memory CD45RA+ cells. Sequenced by immunoSEQ multiplex PCR; TCRdb stores in-frame clones only, minus some. The repertoire holds around 2,000,000 clones, with approximately 94% as singletons. J gave up 3 bases and V 6 bases, and 7 bases lay outside the gene matches. Germline lookup yields CDR1 SGHDN and CDR2 FVKESK. The CDR3 runs 16 residues. Turning to this clone: Its antigen is as yet unknown.

This receptor was taken from a young man in good health. Some clones in this sample may be carry-over from other donors' samples. The chain uses TRBV14 and TRBJ2-7; 14 bases map to TRBD2. Source material: naive CD8+ T cells from PBMCs. The CDR3 sequence is CASRPEGLAGVYEQYF. In DNA, the CDR3 is TGTGCCAGCAGACCGGAGGGACTAGCGGGAGTCTACGAGCAGTACTTC.